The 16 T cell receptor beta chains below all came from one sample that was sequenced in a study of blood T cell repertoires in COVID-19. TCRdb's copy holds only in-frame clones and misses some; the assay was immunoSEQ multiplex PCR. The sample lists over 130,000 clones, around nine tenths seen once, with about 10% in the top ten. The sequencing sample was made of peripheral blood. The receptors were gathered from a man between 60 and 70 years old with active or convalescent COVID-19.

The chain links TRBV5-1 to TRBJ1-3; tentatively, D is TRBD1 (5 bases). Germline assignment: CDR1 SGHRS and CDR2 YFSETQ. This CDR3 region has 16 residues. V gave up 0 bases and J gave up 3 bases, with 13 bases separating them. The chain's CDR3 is CASSLAGLVYGNTIYF. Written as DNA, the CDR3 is TGCGCCAGCAGCTTGGCAGGGTTGGTTTATGGAAACACCATATATTTT.

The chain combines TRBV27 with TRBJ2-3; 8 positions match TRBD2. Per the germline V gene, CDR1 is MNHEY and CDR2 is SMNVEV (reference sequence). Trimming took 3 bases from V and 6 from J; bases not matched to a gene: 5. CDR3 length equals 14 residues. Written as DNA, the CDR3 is TGTGCCAGCAGTTTGTGGCGGGAGGCTGATACGCAGTATTTT. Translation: CASSLWREADTQYF.

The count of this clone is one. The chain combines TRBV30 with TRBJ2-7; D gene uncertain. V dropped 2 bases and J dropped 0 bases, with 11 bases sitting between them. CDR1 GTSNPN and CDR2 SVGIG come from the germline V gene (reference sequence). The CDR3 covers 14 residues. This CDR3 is CAWSRQATSYEQYF. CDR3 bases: TGTGCCTGGAGTCGGCAGGCGACCTCCTACGAGCAGTACTTC. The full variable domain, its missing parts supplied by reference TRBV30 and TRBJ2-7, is SQTIHQWPATLVQPVGSPLSLECTVEGTSNPNLYWYRQAAGRGLQLLFYSVGIGQISSEVPQNLSASRPQDRQFILSSKKLLLSDSGFYLCAWSRQATSYEQYFGPGTRLTVT.

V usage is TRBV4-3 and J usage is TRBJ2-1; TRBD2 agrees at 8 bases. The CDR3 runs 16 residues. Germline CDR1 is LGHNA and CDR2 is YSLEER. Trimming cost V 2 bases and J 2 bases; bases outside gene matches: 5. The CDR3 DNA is TGCGCCAGCAGCCAACGGGCTAGCGGGCCCTACAATGAGCAGTTCTTC. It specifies CASSQRASGPYNEQFF.

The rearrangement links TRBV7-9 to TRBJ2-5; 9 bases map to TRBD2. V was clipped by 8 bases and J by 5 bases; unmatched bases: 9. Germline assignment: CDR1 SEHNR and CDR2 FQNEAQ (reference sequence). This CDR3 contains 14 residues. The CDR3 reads CASGEASGTETQYF. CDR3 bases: TGTGCCAGCGGTGAGGCTAGCGGGACGGAGACCCAGTACTTC.

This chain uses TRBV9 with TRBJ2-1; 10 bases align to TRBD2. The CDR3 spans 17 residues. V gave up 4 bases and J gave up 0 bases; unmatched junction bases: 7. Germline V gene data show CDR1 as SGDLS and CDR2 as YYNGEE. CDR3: CASSSRTSGGSYNEQFF. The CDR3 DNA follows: TGTGCCAGCAGCTCCCGGACTAGCGGAGGCTCCTACAATGAGCAGTTCTTC.

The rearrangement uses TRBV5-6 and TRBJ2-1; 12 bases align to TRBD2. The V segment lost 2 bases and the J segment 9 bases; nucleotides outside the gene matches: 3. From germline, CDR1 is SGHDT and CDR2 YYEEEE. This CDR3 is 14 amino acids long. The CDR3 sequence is CASSLVLAGGEQFF. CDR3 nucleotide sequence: TGTGCCAGCAGCTTAGTACTAGCGGGAGGTGAGCAGTTCTTC. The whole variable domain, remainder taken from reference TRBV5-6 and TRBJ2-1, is DAGVTQSPTHLIKTRGQQVTLRCSPKSGHDTVSWYQQALGQGPQFIFQYYEEEERQRGNFPDRFSGHQFPNYSSELNVNALLLGDSALYLCASSLVLAGGEQFFGPGTRLTVL.

The CDR3 spells CASSQRGGDSGLREQYF. DNA for the CDR3: TGCGCCAGCAGCCAACGGGGCGGGGACAGCGGGCTACGCGAGCAGTACTTC. The V gene is TRBV4-1, the J gene TRBJ2-7, with a possible D match to TRBD1 (7 bases). The CDR3 loop spans 17 amino acids. The V gene's germline CDR1 is MGHRA and CDR2 YSYEKL. V shed 2 bases and J shed 6 bases, with 23 bases lying between them.

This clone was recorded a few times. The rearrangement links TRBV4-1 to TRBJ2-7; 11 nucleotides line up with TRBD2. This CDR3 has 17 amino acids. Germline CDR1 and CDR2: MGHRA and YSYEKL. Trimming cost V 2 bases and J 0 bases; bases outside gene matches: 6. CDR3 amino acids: CASSQLGLADSSYEQYF. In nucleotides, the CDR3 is TGCGCCAGCAGCCAACTGGGACTAGCGGATTCCTCCTACGAGCAGTACTTC.

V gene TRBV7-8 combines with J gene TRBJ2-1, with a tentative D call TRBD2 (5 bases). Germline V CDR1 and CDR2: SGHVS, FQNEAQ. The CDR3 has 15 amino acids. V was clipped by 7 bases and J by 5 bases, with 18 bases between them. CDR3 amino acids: CASTLGGSPDNEQFF. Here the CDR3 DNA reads TGTGCCAGCACCCTGGGCGGGTCCCCCGACAATGAGCAGTTCTTC.

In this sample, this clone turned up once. CDR3 nucleotide sequence: TGTGCCAGCAGCTTGGGGCCAGGGCGTAACACCATATATTTT. Translation gives CASSLGPGRNTIYF. The rearrangement uses TRBV5-6 and TRBJ1-3, with D possibly TRBD1 on 5 matching bases. The CDR3 covers 14 residues. Germline-derived CDR1 and CDR2 are SGHDT and YYEEEE. Trimming shortened V by 0 bases and J by 7 bases, and 11 bases separated the two germline ends.

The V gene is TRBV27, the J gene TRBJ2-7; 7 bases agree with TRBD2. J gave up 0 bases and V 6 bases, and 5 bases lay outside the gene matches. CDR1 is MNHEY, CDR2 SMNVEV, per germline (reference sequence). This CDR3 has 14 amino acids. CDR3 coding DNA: TGTGCCAGCAGCGTGGGACTAAACTCCTACGAGCAGTACTTC. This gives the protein CASSVGLNSYEQYF.

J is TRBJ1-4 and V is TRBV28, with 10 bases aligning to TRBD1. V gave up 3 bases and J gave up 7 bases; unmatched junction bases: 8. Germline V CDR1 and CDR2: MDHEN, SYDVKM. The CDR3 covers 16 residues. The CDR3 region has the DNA TGTGCCAGCAGTTTCCGGGACAGGGGACGGGGTGAAAAACTGTTTTTT. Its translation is CASSFRDRGRGEKLFF.

CDR3 residues: CTSSQTRGEKLFF. In DNA, the CDR3 is TGCACCAGCAGCCAAACCCGGGGTGAAAAACTGTTTTTT. The chain joins TRBV1 to TRBJ1-4. TRBV1 is labeled a pseudogene. This CDR3 has 13 amino acids.

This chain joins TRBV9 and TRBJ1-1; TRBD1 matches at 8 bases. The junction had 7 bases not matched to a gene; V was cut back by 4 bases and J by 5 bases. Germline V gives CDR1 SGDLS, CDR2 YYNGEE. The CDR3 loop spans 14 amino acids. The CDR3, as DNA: TGTGCCAGCAGCCCCGGGACAGGCCGGACTGAAGCTTTCTTT. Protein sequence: CASSPGTGRTEAFF. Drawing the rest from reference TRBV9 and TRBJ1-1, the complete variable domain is DSGVTQTPKHLITATGQRVTLRCSPRSGDLSVYWYQQSLDQGLQFLIQYYNGEERAKGNILERFSAQQFPDLHSELNLSSLELGDSALYFCASSPGTGRTEAFFGQGTRLTVV.

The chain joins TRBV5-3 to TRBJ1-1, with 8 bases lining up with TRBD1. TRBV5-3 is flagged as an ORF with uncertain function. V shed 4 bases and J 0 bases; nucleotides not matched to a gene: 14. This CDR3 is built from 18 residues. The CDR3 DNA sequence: TGTGCCAGAAGCCGGGTCACCTCCAGGGGGCCCGTGAACACTGAAGCTTTCTTT. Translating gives CARSRVTSRGPVNTEAFF.